The next 20 T cell receptor beta chains were all read from a single sample in a study of T cell responses to AZD1222 COVID-19 vaccine. Sequenced by immunoSEQ multiplex PCR; TCRdb stores in-frame clones only, minus some. The sample lists more than 85,000 clones, roughly 92% occurring once. The sequencing here drew on peripheral blood, taken 28 days after the second AZD1222 dose. All receptors come from an adult who received the AZD1222 COVID-19 vaccine.

With regard to this clone: Other DNA sequences from this sample encode an identical CDR3 as well. The chain recombines TRBV6-5 with TRBJ2-7, with D tentatively TRBD2 (5 bases). V gave up 0 bases and J gave up 0 bases, with 12 bases separating them. Germline V CDR1 and CDR2: MNHEY, SVGAGI. This CDR3 comprises 16 residues. CDR3 protein: CASSYSRRQTSYEQYF. The CDR3 coding sequence is TGTGCCAGCAGTTACTCCCGGAGGCAAACCTCCTACGAGCAGTACTTC.

The rearrangement links TRBV7-8 to TRBJ1-1; 8 bases line up with TRBD1. This CDR3 comprises 14 residues. Germline V gives CDR1 SGHVS, CDR2 FQNEAQ. V dropped 4 bases and J dropped 4; count of bases not matched to a gene: 5. The CDR3 is CASSSPGGLTEAFF. The CDR3 bases are TGTGCCAGCAGCTCCCCAGGGGGCCTCACTGAAGCTTTCTTT.

The chain carries TRBV12-5 and TRBJ2-1, with 10 nucleotides matching TRBD2. V lost 5 bases, J lost 4 bases, and 5 bases stayed unmatched. This CDR3 has 15 amino acids. Looked up from germline, CDR1 is LGHNT and CDR2 is FRNRAP. CDR3 protein: CASGLSGGLYNEQFF. The CDR3, as DNA: TGTGCTAGTGGTCTTAGCGGGGGGCTTTACAATGAGCAGTTCTTC.

The rearrangement links TRBV19 to TRBJ2-7; 9 bases align to TRBD1. The length of the CDR3 is 19 residues. Germline CDR1 and CDR2: LNHDA and SQIVND (reference sequence). Germline trimming cut 4 bases from V and 3 bases from J; bases unmatched to any gene: 19. This chain's CDR3 is CASSTGRGLLRDRDYEQYF. In DNA, the CDR3 is TGTGCCAGTAGTACAGGGCGGGGTCTCCTCCGGGACAGGGACTACGAGCAGTACTTC.

The chain has TRBV11-3 and TRBJ2-2; no reliable D call. This CDR3 contains 16 residues. CDR1 and CDR2 (germline): SGHNT, YENEEA. Trimming took off 1 base at V and 1 base at J, with 10 bases between the two ends. The CDR3 DNA reads TGTGCCAGCAGCTTAGGTCTCTCAGGGAACACCGGGGAGCTGTTTTTT. Amino acid sequence: CASSLGLSGNTGELFF.

This chain joins TRBV4-3 and TRBJ2-6; D remains ambiguous. The CDR3 runs to 18 residues. Germline loops: CDR1 LGHNA, CDR2 YSLEER. Deletions cut 0 bases from V and 0 bases from J, with 12 bases between. This chain's CDR3 is CASSQDRAGFSGANVLTF. CDR3 bases: TGCGCCAGCAGCCAAGATAGGGCAGGATTCTCTGGGGCCAACGTCCTGACTTTC.

The rearrangement joins TRBV11-2 to TRBJ1-6, with TRBD1 matching 8 bases. V was pared by 5 bases and J by 4 bases, with 4 bases of the junction left unmatched. CDR3 length: 15 residues. Germline CDR1 reads SGHAT; CDR2 reads FQNNGV. As DNA, the CDR3 is TGTGCCAGCAGCCCGGGGACAGGTTATAATTCACCCCTCCACTTT. It encodes CASSPGTGYNSPLHF.

The table lists this clone with a few counts. The chain uses TRBV2 and TRBJ2-2; D gene ambiguous. The CDR3 covers 15 residues. From germline, CDR1 is SNHLY and CDR2 FYNNEI. Trimming shortened V by 7 bases and J by 0 bases, and 12 bases separated the two germline ends. In DNA, the CDR3 is TGTGCCAGCACTCCCTTGGCTGCGAACACCGGGGAGCTGTTTTTT. It yields the protein CASTPLAANTGELFF.

The chain is built from TRBV19 and TRBJ2-1, with 8 bases identical to TRBD2. Germline V gene lookup returns CDR1 LNHDA and CDR2 SQIVND (reference sequence). Trimming at V came to 5 bases and at J to 10 bases, leaving 10 bases not matched to a gene. The CDR3 covers 14 residues. The CDR3: CASSPPGTSREQFF. CDR3 coding DNA: TGTGCCAGTAGTCCCCCTGGGACTAGTCGCGAGCAGTTCTTC. The full variable domain, in which reference TRBV19 and TRBJ2-1 provide the parts outside the CDR3, is DGGITQSPKYLFRKEGQNVTLSCEQNLNHDAMYWYRQDPGQGLRLIYYSQIVNDFQKGDIAEGYSVSREKKESFPLTVTSAQKNPTAFYLCASSPPGTSREQFFGPGTRLTVL.

V and J are TRBV6-2 or TRBV6-3 and TRBJ2-7, with a weak D call TRBD1 (6 bases). V was cut by 5 bases and J by 3 bases, with 17 bases left in between. The germline CDR1 and CDR2 sequences are MNHEY and SVGEGT. The CDR3 loop spans 15 amino acids. This CDR3 reads CASSAPDSLSYEQYF. The DNA for the CDR3 is TGTGCCAGCAGTGCCCCGGACAGCTTAAGCTACGAGCAGTACTTC.

This chain joins TRBV10-3 and TRBJ1-3; no definite D call. The V end lost 3 bases, the J end lost 0 bases, and 6 bases lay between the germline ends. Germline CDR1 and CDR2: ENHRY and SYGVKD. The CDR3 totals 14 residues. CDR3: CAISDPSSGNTIYF. The CDR3 nucleotides are TGTGCCATCAGTGATCCTAGCTCTGGAAACACCATATATTTT.

J is TRBJ1-1 and V is TRBV3-1 (or the pseudogene TRBV3-2); D remains ambiguous. The length of the CDR3 is 14 residues. Trimming removed 4 bases from V and 0 bases from J, with 9 bases in between. Germline lookup yields CDR1 LGHDT and CDR2 YNNKEL (reference sequence). The CDR3 DNA sequence: TGTGCCAGCAGCCCCCCCAATTTGAACACTGAAGCTTTCTTT. This codes for CASSPPNLNTEAFF.

The CDR3 loop reads CASSEFEGSYGYTF. DNA of the CDR3: TGTGCCAGCAGTGAATTTGAAGGATCCTATGGCTACACCTTC. The chain couples TRBV6-1 to TRBJ1-2, with unresolved D. Germline V gene data show CDR1 as MNHNS and CDR2 as SASEGT. This CDR3 spans 14 amino acids. V dropped 2 bases and J dropped 4 bases, with 11 bases sitting between them.

The V and J genes are TRBV28 and TRBJ1-5; 8 bases match TRBD1. V lost 6 bases and J lost 6; bases outside the gene matches: 7. Germline CDR1 reads MDHEN; CDR2 reads SYDVKM. The CDR3 is 14 amino acids. The DNA of the CDR3 is TGTGCCAGCAGCGACAGGGGTACTGGTCAGCCCCAGCATTTT. Translating it yields CASSDRGTGQPQHF.

The rearrangement uses TRBV7-3 and TRBJ1-1; D gene ambiguous. The CDR3 loop spans 15 amino acids. Germline V gene lookup returns CDR1 SGHTA and CDR2 FQGTGA. V gave up 1 base and J gave up 3 bases, with 12 bases separating them. CDR3 loop: CASSLISPRDTEAFF. Here the CDR3 DNA reads TGTGCCAGCAGCTTAATATCCCCTAGGGACACTGAAGCTTTCTTT.

This sequence joins TRBV7-6 and TRBJ1-3, with 8 bases lining up with TRBD1. Germline V gene sequence: CDR1 SGHVS, CDR2 FNYEAQ. V lost 5 bases to trimming and J lost 0 bases; unmatched junction nucleotides: 6. The CDR3 has 16 residues. The CDR3 DNA reads TGTGCCAGCAGCGCGACAGGGGCCGACTCTGGAAACACCATATATTTT. Its translation is CASSATGADSGNTIYF.

The rearrangement joins TRBV6-1 to TRBJ1-4; D gene uncertain. Germline-derived CDR1 and CDR2 are MNHNS and SASEGT. Trimming left V 3 bases short and J 6 bases short, with 14 bases between. This CDR3 region has 15 residues. CDR3 sequence reads: CASSDALAGYEKLFF. CDR3 bases: TGTGCCAGCAGTGATGCTCTGGCCGGGTATGAAAAACTGTTTTTT.

This chain connects TRBV28 to TRBJ2-4, with 7 bases identical to TRBD1. There are 16 residues in the CDR3. The V and J ends lost 2 bases and 1 base, in that order; junction bases with no gene match: 5. Germline-derived CDR1 and CDR2 are MDHEN and SYDVKM. CDR3 sequence (DNA): TGTGCCAGCAGTTTACCCTCGACAGGGGCCAAAAACATTCAGTACTTC. This sequence encodes CASSLPSTGAKNIQYF.

The rearrangement joins TRBV28 to TRBJ1-5; D ambiguous. The CDR3 runs to 15 residues. CDR1 and CDR2 (germline): MDHEN, SYDVKM. V lost 5 bases and J 1 base, leaving 12 bases between the germline ends. CDR3: CASSNKMGSNQPQHF. The CDR3, as DNA: TGTGCCAGCAGTAACAAGATGGGGAGCAATCAGCCCCAGCATTTT.

The chain combines TRBV29-1 with TRBJ2-2; D remains ambiguous. Per the germline V gene, CDR1 is SQVTM and CDR2 is ANQGSEA. CDR3 length equals 12 residues. Between the trimmed V and J ends, which lost 6 bases and 7 bases, there was a span of 12 bases. CDR3 nucleotide sequence: TGCAGCGTGGGTGGCTTTCGCGGGGAGCTGTTTTTT. It encodes CSVGGFRGELFF.